The 14 T cell receptor beta chains given below trace back to one sample, sequenced in a study of T-cell reconstitution after alpha-beta-depleted transplantation in children. A library of TCRbeta sequences, prepared with unique molecular identifiers, was generated. TCRdb re-derived calls from the PCR reads in MiXCR, one entry per CDR3 protein. The table includes 100,000 to 120,000 distinct CDR3 sequences, 10% detected once. Specimen: PBMCs from the stem cell graft donor, collected from the stem cell graft. These receptors all come from a human donor who donated a stem cell graft to a child with acute lymphoblastic leukemia.

The V and J genes are TRBV5-6 and TRBJ2-7; D gene ambiguous. This CDR3 spans 14 amino acids. From germline, CDR1 is SGHDT and CDR2 YYEEEE. Trimming took 6 bases from V and 3 from J, leaving 16 bases between them. Written as DNA, the CDR3 is TGTGCCAGCAAACCAGGTTTTGGGTTCTACGAGCAGTACTTC. Residues: CASKPGFGFYEQYF.

This clonotype was found many times. The genes are TRBV4-3 and TRBJ2-7; unclear D gene. Trimming took 4 bases from V and 2 from J, leaving 15 bases between them. Germline CDR1 is LGHNA and CDR2 is YSLEER. CDR3 length: 15 residues. The CDR3 coding sequence is TGCGCCAGCAGCCCGGAACAAACGAGAACCTACGAGCAGTACTTC. It yields the protein CASSPEQTRTYEQYF.

This clonotype was counted many times. J is TRBJ2-7 and V is TRBV12-3 or TRBV12-4; 7 bases match TRBD1. Losses at the gene ends were 5 bases for V and 5 bases for J; bases not matched to a gene: 6. CDR3 length: 13 residues. CDR3 loop: CASSLSGQDEQYF. CDR3 nucleotide sequence: TGTGCCAGCAGTCTCTCCGGACAGGACGAGCAGTACTTC.

This clonotype was counted ten times or more. Here the CDR3 reads CASSKFRGGCYEQYF. CDR3 bases: TGTGCCAGCAGCAAATTTCGAGGGGGCTGCTACGAGCAGTACTTC. The rearrangement links TRBV21-1 to TRBJ2-7. TRBV21-1 has pseudogene status. The CDR3 is made up of 15 amino acids.

In its sample, this clonotype was seen many times. V is TRBV12-5 and J is TRBJ2-5; D may be TRBD1 (6 bases). The germline gives CDR1 LGHNT, CDR2 FRNRAP. The CDR3 has 14 amino acids. Trimming took 1 base from V and 2 from J, leaving 8 bases between them. The CDR3 region is CASGLAGQQETQYF. CDR3 nucleotides: TGTGCTAGTGGTTTGGCAGGACAGCAAGAGACCCAGTACTTC. The full variable domain, its missing parts supplied by reference TRBV12-5 and TRBJ2-5, is DARVTQTPRHKVTEMGQEVTMRCQPILGHNTVFWYRQTMMQGLELLAYFRNRAPLDDSGMPKDRFSAEMPDATLATLKIQPSEPRDSAVYFCASGLAGQQETQYFGPGTRLLVL.

At least ten counts were recorded for this clonotype. This rearrangement joins TRBV7-2 to TRBJ2-5, with 7 nucleotides matching TRBD1. Germline V CDR1 and CDR2: SGHTA, FQGNSA. The CDR3 totals 12 residues. The V gene end was trimmed by 4 bases and the J gene end by 4 bases; junction bases not matched to a gene: 0. The CDR3 protein is CASSYRGETQYF. In DNA, the CDR3 is TGTGCCAGCAGCTACAGGGGAGAGACCCAGTACTTC.

This clonotype was detected ten times or more. This rearrangement joins TRBV21-1 to TRBJ1-5; TRBD1 was called by the table and not checked on the DNA. TRBV21-1 is marked as a pseudogene. CDR3 size: 14 residues. The DNA of the CDR3 is TGTGCCAGCAGCCGTCGGACAGGGCGCGAGCCCCAGCATTTT. Its protein product is CASSRRTGREPQHF.

The V and J genes are TRBV19 and TRBJ2-1; D is unclear. This CDR3 spans 16 amino acids. V was shortened by 5 bases and J by 2 bases, with 16 bases between the two germline ends. Germline-derived CDR1 and CDR2 are LNHDA and SQIVND (reference sequence). DNA for the CDR3: TGTGCCAGTAGTTTATGGAGAGAGGAGCCCTACAATGAGCAGTTCTTC. Its protein is CASSLWREEPYNEQFF.

There are many counts of this clonotype. The chain carries TRBV14 and TRBJ2-7; 9 bases map to TRBD1. V was pared by 3 bases and J by 3 bases, with 3 bases of the junction left unmatched. The germline CDR1 and CDR2 sequences are SGHDN and FVKESK. The CDR3 consists of 14 residues. CDR3 sequence: CASSHTGGYYEQYF. DNA for the CDR3: TGTGCCAGCAGCCACACAGGGGGCTACTACGAGCAGTACTTC.

This clonotype was counted ten times or more. This chain joins TRBV29-1 and TRBJ2-3; the D gene is possibly TRBD1 (5 bases). Trimming removed 4 bases from V and 2 bases from J, with 7 bases in between. The CDR3 has 12 amino acids. Germline-derived CDR1 and CDR2 are SQVTM and ANQGSEA. Here the CDR3 reads CSVGQHTDTQYF. For the CDR3, the DNA is TGCAGCGTTGGACAGCACACAGATACGCAGTATTTT.

At least ten counts were recorded for this clonotype. This chain uses TRBV18 with TRBJ2-1; the D gene is possibly TRBD2 (5 bases). The CDR3 contains 16 residues. Looked up from germline, CDR1 is KGHSH and CDR2 is LQKENI. V was trimmed by 2 bases and J by 3 bases, leaving 14 bases between them. CDR3 in DNA: TGTGCCAGCTCACCAGGTGGAGGAGCAGACTACAATGAGCAGTTCTTC. This translates into CASSPGGGADYNEQFF.

This clonotype was seen repeatedly, ten times or more. Here the CDR3 DNA reads TGCAGTGCACGAAAATGGGCGGGAGGACCCACAGATACGCAGTATTTT. It translates to CSARKWAGGPTDTQYF. The chain employs TRBV20-1 and TRBJ2-3; 8 nucleotides line up with TRBD2. CDR3 length: 16 amino acids. V was clipped by 6 bases and J by 2 bases; unmatched bases: 13. Germline V lookup: CDR1 DFQATT, CDR2 SNEGSKA (reference sequence).

For this clonotype: A read error may account for a junction end that differs from germline. The chain combines TRBV20-1 with TRBJ2-7; 9 nucleotides line up with TRBD2. The CDR3 spans 17 residues. Germline lookup yields CDR1 DFQATT and CDR2 SNEGSKA (reference sequence). CDR3 in DNA: TGCTGTGCTAGAGATAACCTAGCGGGGTTTAAATTCTACGAGCAGTACTTC. Amino acid sequence: CCARDNLAGFKFYEQYF.

This clonotype has a handful of counts. CDR3 DNA sequence: TGTGCCAGCCTTCTCCGCCCTCAACCGCCCCTAGAGACCCAGTACTTC. Its translation is CASLLRPQPPLETQYF. The rearrangement uses TRBV6-2 or TRBV6-3 and TRBJ2-5; D unresolved. This CDR3 has 16 amino acids. V gave up 8 bases and J gave up 4 bases, with 23 bases separating them. Germline CDR1 is MNHEY and CDR2 is SVGEGT.